Given below is one T cell receptor (beta chain) in context. The antigen this receptor binds is unknown. No clone much larger than this one lies a single base away; base qualities are absent. V loses 5 bases of germline sequence and J loses 1 base, and the interval between the two ends is 10 bases. Spanning cysteine to phenylalanine, the CDR3 consists of 13 amino acids. Just CDR3 DNA is preserved here, 39 bases in frame from base 1. CDR1 and CDR2 (SQVTM, ANQGSEA) derive from the germline V gene. Unstimulated PBMCs, after thawing, were stained for CD3, CD4 and CD8 and then FACS-sorted into CD3+CD4+ and CD3+CD8+ populations. All 8 studied subjects were randomized to immunosuppression withdrawal. The Qiagen DNeasy Blood and Tissue Kit was used for genomic DNA isolation. The entry originates in a study of T cell clones after liver transplantation (dated 2019 in TCRdb). The study in broad terms: The samples were obtained from ITN030ST, a randomized trial that attempted immunosuppression withdrawal within 2 years after liver transplantation. Third party-reactive TCRbeta sequences from pre-transplant MLRs were also identified as an antigen-independent comparator for donor-reactive sequences. The study cohort included 8 liver transplant recipients, of whom 3 were classified as tolerant and 5 as non-tolerant. Donor-reactive T cell clones were identified using TCRbeta sequencing after a pre-transplant mixed lymphocyte reaction and were then followed in post-transplant blood. Blood samples were collected pre-transplant, then pre-randomization ahead of withdrawal, and finally post-randomization once withdrawal had either been completed or failed. Three of the eight recipients were HCV-positive; the others were transplanted for non-autoimmune, non-viral indications. Subjects received no induction therapy and standard immunosuppression until randomization at 12-24 months post-transplant. To count as tolerant, a recipient had to stay completely off immunosuppression for at least one year without liver enzymes climbing beyond twice the upper limit of normal. Results the study describes overall, beyond this receptor: A greater decline was seen for donor-reactive sequences than for third party-reactive sequences, suggesting partial antigen-specific deletion unrelated to withdrawal success. Because no allograft tissue specimens were available, donor-reactive T cells may have migrated into the graft instead of being deleted. Once repertoire turnover was taken into account, donor-reactive detection showed a significant reduction for CD4 in 7 of 8 subjects and for CD8 in 8 of 8. In most of the 8 subjects, regardless of tolerance or HCV status, circulating donor-reactive CD4 TCRbeta sequences dropped significantly post-transplant. Because of small, heterogeneous patient numbers and non-standardized post-transplant time points, the conclusions were only preliminary. Low numbers of available donor cells limited the measurable donor-reactive repertoire in a couple of subjects.

High-throughput TCRbeta CDR3 sequencing of frozen genomic DNA was performed by immunoSEQ, including PCR amplification, mapping, bias correction and internal controls. Turning to the authors' computational methods: Only productive rearrangements were retained, and each unique TCRbeta sequence was defined by its CDR3 nucleotide sequence together with its V and J gene. For classification of a sequence as donor-reactive, at least 5-fold expansion in CFSE-low cells relative to unstimulated pre-transplant cells and a frequency of at least 0.01% were required. Minimum frequency thresholds were set for each subject on the basis of the unstimulated sample with the lowest template count, so that a detection power of at least 90% was ensured. Jensen-Shannon divergence between the top 1000 TCRbeta sequences after and before transplant was used to measure repertoire turnover. Two-sided Fisher's exact tests were used to test for changes in how often donor-reactive sequences were detected. TCRdb limited this immuneACCESS table to in-frame rearrangements with V and J called. A share of clones is missing; checked studies link under half to unresolved V genes, and the rest is unexplained. That table supplies the V and J calls and clone size; D and trimming were determined from the DNA. This sample is represented by roughly 72,000 clones; around four fifths of them were singletons. Less than 2.5% of the sample comes from the top ten.

The chain joins TRBV29-1 to TRBJ2-3, with no reliable assignment of the D segment. The receptor comes from a human patient who received a liver transplant. After a transplant, certain T cells may trace back to the graft donor. The specimen was CD4+ T cells from blood, collected around 50 months after liver transplant. The nucleotide sequence reads as follows: TGCAGCGTTCGAAGGCAGCGCACAGATACGCAGTATTTT. Its protein product is CSVRRQRTDTQYF.